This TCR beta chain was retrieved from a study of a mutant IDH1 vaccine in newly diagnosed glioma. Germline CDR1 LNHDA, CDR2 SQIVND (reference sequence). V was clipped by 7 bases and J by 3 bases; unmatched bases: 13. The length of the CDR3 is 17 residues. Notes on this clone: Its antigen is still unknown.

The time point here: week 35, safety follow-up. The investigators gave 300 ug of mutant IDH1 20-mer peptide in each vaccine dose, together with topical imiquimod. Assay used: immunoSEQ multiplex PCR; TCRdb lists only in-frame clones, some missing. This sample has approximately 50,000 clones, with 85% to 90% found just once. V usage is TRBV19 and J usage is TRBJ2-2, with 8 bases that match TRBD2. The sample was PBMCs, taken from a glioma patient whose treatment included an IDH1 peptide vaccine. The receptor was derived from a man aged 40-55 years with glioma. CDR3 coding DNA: TGTGCCAGTACCCCACGACCCTCTAGCGGGTACACCGGGGAGCTGTTTTTT. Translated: CASTPRPSSGYTGELFF.